The 16 T cell receptor beta chains reported below all come from one sample, sequenced in a study of T cells after yellow fever vaccination. Via MiXCR, TCRdb re-called the 5' RACE reads, giving one row per CDR3 protein. The table records some 420,000 distinct CDR3 sequences, over 15% of them present only once. The input for sequencing was PBMCs, taken before the yellow fever booster vaccination. Receptor source: a man younger than 35 who received the YFV17D yellow fever vaccine.

CDR3 nucleotides: TGCAGTGCTAGAGGGGGCGGGCCTGAAGCTTTCTTT. It specifies CSARGGGPEAFF. This chain links TRBV20-1 with TRBJ1-1; D possibly corresponds to TRBD1 (5 bases). V was clipped by 1 base and J by 6 bases, with 9 bases between them. This CDR3 comprises 12 residues. Germline lookup yields CDR1 DFQATT and CDR2 SNEGSKA (reference sequence).

This clonotype was seen only a few times. The chain links TRBV11-2 to TRBJ2-3; 8 bases line up with TRBD2. The CDR3 contains 17 residues. V was clipped by 3 bases and J by 5 bases; unmatched bases: 13. The germline V gene has CDR1 SGHAT and CDR2 FQNNGV. The CDR3 loop is CASSLLWSGGAGDTQYF. The CDR3 coding sequence is TGTGCCAGCAGCTTGCTGTGGTCGGGGGGGGCCGGAGATACGCAGTATTTT.

The rearrangement links TRBV18 to TRBJ2-1, with D possibly TRBD1 on 6 matching bases. This CDR3 comprises 13 residues. Trimming removed 4 bases at V and 6 bases at J, with 10 bases between. CDR1 is KGHSH and CDR2 is LQKENI in the germline V gene. The CDR3 sequence: CASSQSQGNEQFF. The CDR3 DNA is TGTGCCAGCTCACAATCACAGGGCAATGAGCAGTTCTTC.

J is TRBJ2-7 and V is TRBV15, with 7 bases fitting TRBD2. Trimming removed 6 bases from V and 4 bases from J; junction bases left unmatched: 6. The length of the CDR3 is 13 residues. From germline, CDR1 is LNHNV and CDR2 YYDKDF (reference sequence). The CDR3 DNA sequence: TGTGCCACCAGACAGGAGGGAGGGTACGAGCAGTACTTC. It translates to CATRQEGGYEQYF.

This chain connects TRBV4-1 to TRBJ2-7; the D call may be TRBD1 or TRBD2 (5 bases each). The germline gives CDR1 MGHRA, CDR2 YSYEKL. The CDR3 has 15 amino acids. Trimming took off 6 bases at V and 5 bases at J, with 20 bases between the two ends. The CDR3 DNA is TGCGCCAGCAGGGGTTTGGGGACGTCAGCCCACGAGCAGTACTTC. Its translation is CASRGLGTSAHEQYF.

The table lists this clonotype with a few counts. The chain recombines TRBV3-1 with TRBJ2-7; tentative D call: TRBD2 (6 bases). The V end was cut by 0 bases, the J end by 6 bases, with 9 bases between. Germline-derived CDR1 and CDR2 are LGHDT and YNNKEL (reference sequence). The CDR3 sequence is 13 residues long. The CDR3 bases are TGTGCCAGCAGCCAAGACATGGGAGGCGAGCAGTACTTC. It specifies CASSQDMGGEQYF.

This chain joins TRBV7-3 and TRBJ2-3, with D unclear. Trimming left V 6 bases short and J 0 bases short, with 7 bases between. Germline lookup yields CDR1 SGHTA and CDR2 FQGTGA. This CDR3 has 13 residues. The chain's CDR3 is CASRPDSTDTQYF. DNA of the CDR3: TGTGCCAGCAGACCAGACAGCACAGATACGCAGTATTTT.

The chain uses TRBV7-9 and TRBJ2-7, with D possibly TRBD1 on 5 matching bases. V lost 1 base to trimming and J lost 2 bases, with 15 bases between them. CDR3 length: 16 amino acids. Germline-derived CDR1 and CDR2 are SEHNR and FQNEAQ (reference sequence). CDR3 protein: CASSLVRPGLPYEQYV. CDR3 coding DNA: TGTGCCAGCAGCTTAGTTCGGCCAGGGCTCCCCTACGAGCAGTACGTC.

This clonotype was counted a few times. The V and J genes are TRBV3-1 and TRBJ2-1; the D gene is possibly TRBD1 (6 bases). The CDR3 contains 15 residues. Germline CDR1 reads LGHDT; CDR2 reads YNNKEL (reference sequence). V lost 4 bases, J lost 4 bases, and 14 bases lay in between. CDR3 protein: CASSPEQGIYNEQFF. The CDR3 region has the DNA TGTGCCAGCAGCCCGGAACAGGGAATTTACAATGAGCAGTTCTTC.

This clonotype has just a few counts. The chain joins TRBV15 to TRBJ1-5; D is ambiguous. The V end was cut by 8 bases, the J end by 4 bases, with 12 bases between. The CDR3 is 13 amino acids. Germline-derived CDR1 and CDR2 are LNHNV and YYDKDF (reference sequence). The DNA of the CDR3 is TGTGCCACCGCAAAAGACGGAAATCAGCCCCAGCATTTT. Its translation: CATAKDGNQPQHF.

Worth noting for this clonotype: This sequence may be a read error, since a much larger clone differs from it by one base. This chain uses TRBV5-1 with TRBJ2-7; a possible D gene is TRBD2 (5 bases). CDR3 size: 14 residues. V shed 0 bases and J shed 4 bases, with 11 bases lying between them. Looked up from germline, CDR1 is SGHRS and CDR2 is YFSETQ. The CDR3: CASSLAVGSYEQYF. In DNA form, the CDR3 reads TGCGCCAGCAGCTTGGCCGTGGGGAGTTACGAGCAGTACTTC.

This clonotype showed up just a few times. The chain combines TRBV7-2 with TRBJ2-3; no clear D. The ends were cut back, 1 base at V and 6 bases at J, with 11 bases in the middle. The CDR3 is 14 amino acids. CDR1 SGHTA and CDR2 FQGNSA come from the germline V gene. CDR3 in amino acids: CASSLERTRDTQYF. The CDR3 DNA is TGTGCCAGCAGCTTAGAGAGGACCCGGGATACGCAGTATTTT.

V is TRBV20-1 and J is TRBJ1-1, with a weak D call TRBD1 (6 bases). Trimming left V 6 bases short and J 1 base short, with 15 bases between. CDR1 is DFQATT, CDR2 SNEGSKA, per germline (reference sequence). The CDR3 spans 14 residues. The CDR3 region is CSARRGHTNTEAFF. In DNA form, the CDR3 reads TGCAGTGCCAGGCGGGGACATACGAACACTGAAGCTTTCTTT.

This rearrangement joins TRBV7-8 to TRBJ1-4; 7 nucleotides agree with TRBD1. The CDR3 length is 14 residues. J lost 14 bases, V lost 2 bases, and 11 bases had no gene match. CDR1 and CDR2 (germline): SGHVS, FQNEAQ. The CDR3 DNA follows: TGTGCCAGCAGCTTAAGAGACAGGGACAATATGCTGTTTTTT. Protein: CASSLRDRDNMLFF.

This chain connects TRBV9 to TRBJ2-7; 10 bases map to TRBD1. V lost 2 bases and J lost 12; bases outside the gene matches: 8. Germline V gene lookup returns CDR1 SGDLS and CDR2 YYNGEE. The length of the CDR3 is 13 residues. CDR3: CASSVGDRGPLYF. DNA for the CDR3: TGTGCCAGCAGCGTGGGGGACAGGGGACCACTGTACTTC.

This clonotype was counted ten times or more. The genes are TRBV7-3 and TRBJ2-3; perhaps TRBD2 as D (5 bases). CDR1 is SGHTA and CDR2 is FQGTGA in the germline V gene. CDR3 length equals 12 residues. Trimming cost V 6 bases and J 4 bases, with 8 bases left between them. The DNA for the CDR3 is TGTGCCAGCAGTCGGGGATCAGATACGCAGTATTTT. Amino acids: CASSRGSDTQYF.